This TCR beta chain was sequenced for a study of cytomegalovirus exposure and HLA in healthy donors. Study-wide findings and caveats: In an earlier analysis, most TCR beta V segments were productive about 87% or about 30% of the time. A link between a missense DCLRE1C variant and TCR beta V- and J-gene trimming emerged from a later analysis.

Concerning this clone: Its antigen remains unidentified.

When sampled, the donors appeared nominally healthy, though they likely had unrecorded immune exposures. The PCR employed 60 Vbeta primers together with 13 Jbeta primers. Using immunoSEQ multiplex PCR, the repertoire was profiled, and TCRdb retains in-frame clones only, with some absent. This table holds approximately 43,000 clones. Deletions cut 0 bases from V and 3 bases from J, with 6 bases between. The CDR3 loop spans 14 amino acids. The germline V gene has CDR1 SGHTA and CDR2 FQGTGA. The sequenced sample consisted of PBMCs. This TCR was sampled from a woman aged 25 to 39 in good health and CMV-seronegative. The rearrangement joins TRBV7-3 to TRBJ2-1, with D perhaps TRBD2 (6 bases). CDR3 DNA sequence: TGTGCCAGCAGCTTAACCGGGAGCTACAATGAGCAGTTCTTC. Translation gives CASSLTGSYNEQFF.